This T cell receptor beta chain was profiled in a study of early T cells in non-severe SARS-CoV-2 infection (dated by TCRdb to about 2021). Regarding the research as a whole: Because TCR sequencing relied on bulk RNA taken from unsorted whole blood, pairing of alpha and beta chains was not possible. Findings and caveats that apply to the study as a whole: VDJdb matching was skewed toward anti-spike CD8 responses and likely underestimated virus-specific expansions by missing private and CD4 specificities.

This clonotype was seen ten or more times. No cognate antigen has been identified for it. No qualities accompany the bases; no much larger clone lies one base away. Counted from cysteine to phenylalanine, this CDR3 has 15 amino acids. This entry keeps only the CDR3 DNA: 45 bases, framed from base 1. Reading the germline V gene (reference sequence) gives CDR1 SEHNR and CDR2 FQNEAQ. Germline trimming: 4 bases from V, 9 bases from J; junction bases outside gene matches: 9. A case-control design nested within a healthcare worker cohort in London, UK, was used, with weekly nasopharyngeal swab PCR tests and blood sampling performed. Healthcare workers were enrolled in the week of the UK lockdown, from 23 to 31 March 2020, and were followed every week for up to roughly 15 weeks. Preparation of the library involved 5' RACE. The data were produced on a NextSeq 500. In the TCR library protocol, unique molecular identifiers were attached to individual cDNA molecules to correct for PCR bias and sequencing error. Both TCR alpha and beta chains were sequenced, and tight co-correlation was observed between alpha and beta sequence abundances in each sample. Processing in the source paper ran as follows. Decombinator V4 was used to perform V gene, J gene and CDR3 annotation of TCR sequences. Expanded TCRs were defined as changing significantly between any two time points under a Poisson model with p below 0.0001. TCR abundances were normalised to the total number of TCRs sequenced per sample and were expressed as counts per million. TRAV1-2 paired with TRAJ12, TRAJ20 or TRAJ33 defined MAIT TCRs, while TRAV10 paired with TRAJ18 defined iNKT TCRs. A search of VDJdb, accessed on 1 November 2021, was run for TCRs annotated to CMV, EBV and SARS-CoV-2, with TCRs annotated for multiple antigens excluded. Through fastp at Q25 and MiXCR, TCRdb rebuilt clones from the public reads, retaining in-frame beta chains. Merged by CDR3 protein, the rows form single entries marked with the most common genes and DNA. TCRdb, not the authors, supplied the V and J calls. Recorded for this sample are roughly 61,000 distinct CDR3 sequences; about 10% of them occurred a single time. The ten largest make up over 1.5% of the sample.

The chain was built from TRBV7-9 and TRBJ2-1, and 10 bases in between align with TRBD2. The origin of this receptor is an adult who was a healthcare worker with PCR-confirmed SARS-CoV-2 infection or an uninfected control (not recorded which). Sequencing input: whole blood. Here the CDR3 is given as CASSSQRGGPSEQFF. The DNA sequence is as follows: TGTGCCAGCAGCTCTCAGCGGGGGGGCCCGAGTGAGCAGTTCTTC.